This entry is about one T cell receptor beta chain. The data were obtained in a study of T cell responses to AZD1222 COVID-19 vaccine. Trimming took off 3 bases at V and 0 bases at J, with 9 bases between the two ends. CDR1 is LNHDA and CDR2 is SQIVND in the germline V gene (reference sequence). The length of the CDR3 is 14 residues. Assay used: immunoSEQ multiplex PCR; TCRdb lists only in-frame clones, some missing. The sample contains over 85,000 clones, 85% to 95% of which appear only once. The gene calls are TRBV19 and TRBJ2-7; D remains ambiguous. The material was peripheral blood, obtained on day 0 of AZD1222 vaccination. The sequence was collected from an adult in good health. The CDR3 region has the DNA TGTGCCAGTAGTATCGGCGGCAGCTCCTACGAGCAGTACTTC. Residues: CASSIGGSSYEQYF.